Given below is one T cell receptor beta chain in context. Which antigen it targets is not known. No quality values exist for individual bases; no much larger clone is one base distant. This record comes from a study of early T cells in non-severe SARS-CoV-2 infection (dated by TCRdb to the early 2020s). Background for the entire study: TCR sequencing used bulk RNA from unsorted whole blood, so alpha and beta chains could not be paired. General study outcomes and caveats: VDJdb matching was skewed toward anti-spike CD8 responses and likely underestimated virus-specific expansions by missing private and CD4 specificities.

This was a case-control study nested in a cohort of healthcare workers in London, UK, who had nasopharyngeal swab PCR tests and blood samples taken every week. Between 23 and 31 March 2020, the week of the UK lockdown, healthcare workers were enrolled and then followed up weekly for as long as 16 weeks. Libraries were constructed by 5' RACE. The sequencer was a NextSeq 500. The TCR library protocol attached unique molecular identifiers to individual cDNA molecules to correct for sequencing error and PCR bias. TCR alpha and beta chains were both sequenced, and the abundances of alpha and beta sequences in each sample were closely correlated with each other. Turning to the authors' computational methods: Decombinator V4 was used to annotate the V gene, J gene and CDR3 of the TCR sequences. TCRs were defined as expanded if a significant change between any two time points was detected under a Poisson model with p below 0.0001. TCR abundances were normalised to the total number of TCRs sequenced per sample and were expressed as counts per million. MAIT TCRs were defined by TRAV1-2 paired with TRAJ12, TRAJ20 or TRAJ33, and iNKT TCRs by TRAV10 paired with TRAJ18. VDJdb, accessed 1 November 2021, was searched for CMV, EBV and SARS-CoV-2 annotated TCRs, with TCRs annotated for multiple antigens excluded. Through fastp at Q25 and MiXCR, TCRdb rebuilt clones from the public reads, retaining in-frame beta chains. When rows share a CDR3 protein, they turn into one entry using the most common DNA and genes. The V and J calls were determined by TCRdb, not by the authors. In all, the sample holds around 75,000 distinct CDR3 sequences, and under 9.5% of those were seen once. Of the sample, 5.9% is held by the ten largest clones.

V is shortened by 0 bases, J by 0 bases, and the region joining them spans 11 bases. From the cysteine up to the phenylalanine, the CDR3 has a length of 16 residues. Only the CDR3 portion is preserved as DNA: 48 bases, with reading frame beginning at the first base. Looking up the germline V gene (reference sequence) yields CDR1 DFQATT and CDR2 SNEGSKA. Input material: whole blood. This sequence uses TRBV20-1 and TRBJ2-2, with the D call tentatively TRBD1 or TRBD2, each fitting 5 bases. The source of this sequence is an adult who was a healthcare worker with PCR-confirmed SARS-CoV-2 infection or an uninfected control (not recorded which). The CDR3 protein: CSARDIGTANTGELFF. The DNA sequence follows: TGCAGTGCTAGAGATATCGGGACCGCGAACACCGGGGAGCTGTTTTTT.